This TCR beta chain was identified in a study of blood T cell repertoires in COVID-19 (dated by TCRdb to 2018 to 2020). Concerning the study at large: Samples from collaborators originated in the United States, Italy and Spain and spanned both the acute and convalescent phases of COVID-19. The dataset comprised deeply sampled blood TCRbeta repertoires from subjects exposed to, actively infected with, or recovered from COVID-19. Nearly every sample came with metadata listing a de-identified subject ID, COVID-19 status, age in years and sex. Where available, HLA class I and class II types were obtained from metadata supplied by the sample provider rather than from assay-based typing. The repertoires were made available in a free public database intended to serve as a resource for research on the immune response to SARS-CoV-2. Samples came from the ongoing ImmuneRACE study (first 160 participants) plus 1,254 subjects from 6 global collaborators. The prospective study material was composed of cDNA or gDNA derived from T cells, B-cell-depleted T cells, or PBMCs. Study-level results and caveats: Clinical and demographic metadata were provided uncurated, with the amount varying by source and participant.

In the germline V gene, CDR1 corresponds to SNHLY and CDR2 to FYNNEI. V has 6 bases trimmed and J has 3 bases trimmed; junction bases matching no gene number 4. The CDR3 runs 15 amino acids, cysteine and phenylalanine included. CDR3 DNA is the only sequence kept; it has 45 bases, read in frame from the first base. The immunoSEQ Assay, a bias-controlled multiplex PCR, was used to amplify TCRbeta CDR3 regions from genomic DNA. As for the authors' bioinformatics: Nucleated cell counts per sample were estimated from amplification of reference gene primers within the assay. To quantify the absolute abundance of each unique TCRbeta CDR3 rearrangement, sequence reads were collapsed and filtered. Productive Simpson clonality was computed per sample as the square root of Simpson's diversity index over productive rearrangements. TCRdb limited this immuneACCESS table to in-frame rearrangements with V and J called. A share of clones is missing; checked studies link under half to unresolved V genes, and the rest is unexplained. V and J calls and clone size are those listed in that table; D and trimming were worked out from the DNA. Recorded for this sample are about 160,000 clones; about 88% of them occurred a single time. The ten most abundant clones make up around 1% of the sample.

Regarding this clone: Its antigen is currently not known. No clone much larger than this one lies a single base away; base qualities are absent.

Collaborating institutions collected whole blood in K2EDTA tubes following their own protocols. For TCRbeta analysis, collaborators shipped samples in one of three forms: frozen whole blood, isolated PBMCs, or DNA extracted from either of those sample types. The source of this sequence is a man aged 40-49 years with acute or convalescent COVID-19. Input material: peripheral blood. Rearrangement joined TRBV2 to TRBJ1-6, and TRBD1 matches 8 of the central bases. The nucleotide sequence reads TGTGCCAGCAGCATTACAGGGGGCTATAATTCACCCCTCCACTTT. Its protein is CASSITGGYNSPLHF.